This is a list of T cell receptor beta chains from one sample in a study of T cell repertoires in cytomegalovirus infection. These receptors' antigens are unknown. Each CDR3 protein is one row after TCRdb ran MiXCR on the reads. The sample lists around 570,000 distinct CDR3 sequences; 40% were seen once. The material sequenced was cultured PBMCs, taken from culture after CMV antigen stimulation. These receptors were obtained from a human donor in good health (CMV status not recorded). Some clones in this sample may be carry-over from other donors' samples. The CDR3 runs from the conserved cysteine through the conserved F or W. The D gene is left open where the match is weak. The size field is filled for only some rows; it gives once, few, many or a size class.

NA	TRBV19	NA	TRBJ1-5	TGTGCCAGTAGTATCCGGGGGGCACAGCCCCAGCATTTT	CASSIRGAQPQHF
few	TRBV4-1	NA	TRBJ2-7	TGCGCCAGCAGCCAAGGGTACAGGGCGGATGGATACGAGCAGTACTTC	CASSQGYRADGYEQYF
NA	TRBV6-1	NA	TRBJ2-2	TGTGCCAGCAGTACCACAGGGGGGGACACCGGGGAGCTGTTTTTT	CASSTTGGDTGELFF
NA	TRBV6-1	NA	TRBJ2-1	TGTGCCAGCGGCCGGACATTCGATGAGCAGTTCTTC	CASGRTFDEQFF
NA	TRBV6-1	NA	TRBJ1-6	TGTGCCAGCAGTGAAGCGGGGAGGAGCTCCTATAATTCACCCCTCCACTTT	CASSEAGRSSYNSPLHF
once	TRBV27	NA	TRBJ1-2	TGTGCCAGCAGTTTGTCCCGCTTCAATGGCTACACCTTC	CASSLSRFNGYTF
NA	TRBV7-8	NA	TRBJ1-2	TGTGCCAGCAGCCTTACGGGGGCCTCGGGCTATGGCTACACCTTC	CASSLTGASGYGYTF
few	TRBV2	TRBD1	TRBJ1-2	TGTGCCAGCAGTGGACAGACAGGGTTTATCTATGGCTACACCTTC	CASSGQTGFIYGYTF
NA	TRBV6-2/TRBV6-3	TRBD1	TRBJ1-2	TGTGCCAGCAGTCCACGACAGGGGGCGGAGAATGGCTACACCTTC	CASSPRQGAENGYTF
NA	TRBV7-2	NA	TRBJ2-7	TGTGCCAGCAGCTTAGTTATGGGAAGTCTCTACGAGCAGTACTTC	CASSLVMGSLYEQYF
NA	TRBV7-9	NA	TRBJ1-4	TGTGCCAGCAGCTTGCAGGGGTGGAGGGCAACTAATGAAAAACTGTTTTTT	CASSLQGWRATNEKLFF
NA	TRBV7-8	NA	TRBJ2-3	TGTGCCAGCAGCCCTAGCCGCTGGGGCACAGATACGCAGTATTTT	CASSPSRWGTDTQYF
NA	TRBV20-1	NA	TRBJ1-2	TGCAGTGCTAGGGAGGGTGTAGGCTACACCTTC	CSAREGVGYTF
NA	TRBV20-1	TRBD2	TRBJ2-5	TGCAGTGCCAGAGGACTAGCGGGGCCAGAAGAGACCCAGTACTTC	CSARGLAGPEETQYF
NA	TRBV7-2	NA	TRBJ2-7	TGTGCCAGCAGCATGAACGGATTCTACGAGCAGTACTTC	CASSMNGFYEQYF
few	TRBV11-2	TRBD1	TRBJ2-5	TGTGCCAGCAGCTTCCTACAGGGGGCCGGGGAGACCCAGTACTTC	CASSFLQGAGETQYF
NA	TRBV6-8	NA	TRBJ2-7	TGTGGCAGCAGTGGGCAGGGTTCCTACGAGCAGTACTTC	CGSSGQGSYEQYF
NA	TRBV7-2	NA	TRBJ2-5	TGTGCCAGCAGCCCCGGGGTACCTGGGACCCAGTACTTC	CASSPGVPGTQYF
NA	TRBV29-1	NA	TRBJ1-3	TGCAGCGTTGAACAGGACGACCGGGGAAACACCATATATTTT	CSVEQDDRGNTIYF
NA	TRBV7-2	TRBD1	TRBJ1-1	TGTGCCAGCAAGGGGGCGGGCTTGGAAGGGACTGAAGCTTTCTTT	CASKGAGLEGTEAFF
NA	TRBV18	NA	TRBJ2-5	TGTGCCAGCTCACCACGGGGGGTTGAAGAGACCCAGTACTTC	CASSPRGVEETQYF
NA	TRBV12-3/TRBV12-4	TRBD1	TRBJ2-3	TGTGCCTGCCGACAGGGGAGCACAGATACGCAGTATTTT	CACRQGSTDTQYF
NA	TRBV2	NA	TRBJ2-1	TGTGCCAGCACGACTAGTAACTACAATGAGCAGTTCTTC	CASTTSNYNEQFF
NA	TRBV6-5	NA	TRBJ1-4	TGTGCCAGCAGTTACTCGCAGGGGATGAATGAAAAACTGTTTTTT	CASSYSQGMNEKLFF
NA	TRBV20-1	TRBD2	TRBJ2-3	TGCAGTGCTCATCTGGCGGGGGGGCGAGGAGACACAGATACGCAGTATTTT	CSAHLAGGRGDTDTQYF
NA	TRBV6-5	NA	TRBJ2-3	TGTGCCAGCAGTGAAAACGGGTTGAGGAGCACAGATACGCAGTATTTT	CASSENGLRSTDTQYF
few	TRBV27	NA	TRBJ2-7	TGTGCCAGCAGCTCCCGGATCGTCTACGAGCAGTACTTC	CASSSRIVYEQYF
few	TRBV6-5	NA	TRBJ1-5	TGTGCCAGCAGCCGGGGCGAAGGACCCCATCAGCCCCAGCATTTT	CASSRGEGPHQPQHF
few	TRBV7-2	NA	TRBJ2-1	TGTGCCAGCAGCCTCCTACGTGGAGATGAGCAGTTCTTC	CASSLLRGDEQFF
NA	TRBV12-3/TRBV12-4	NA	TRBJ1-6	TGTGCCAGCAGCGGTCGAACAGATGGTTCACCCCTCCACTTT	CASSGRTDGSPLHF
few	TRBV5-5	TRBD2	TRBJ2-1	TGTGCCAGCAGCCCTACGATTGGGAGGGACGGGTCGCTCGGCTTTAATGAGCAGTTCTTC	CASSPTIGRDGSLGFNEQFF
NA	TRBV27	NA	TRBJ1-6	TGTGCCAGCAGTCCCCTGGGGTATAATTCACCCCTCCACTTT	CASSPLGYNSPLHF
NA	TRBV6-2/TRBV6-3	TRBD1	TRBJ1-1	TGTGCCAGCAGGGGAGGGGGCTCCAACACTGAAGCTTTCTTT	CASRGGGSNTEAFF
NA	TRBV7-2	NA	TRBJ2-5	TGTGCCAGCAGGCTAATGGGGGGCCTTGAGACCCAGTACTTC	CASRLMGGLETQYF
NA	TRBV9	NA	TRBJ1-1	TGTGCCAGCAGCGTAGGGGATGGGGACACTGAAGCTTTCTTT	CASSVGDGDTEAFF
few	TRBV19	NA	TRBJ2-1	TGTGCCAGTAGCGGGGGGCTCTCCTACAATGAGCAGTTCTTC	CASSGGLSYNEQFF
few	TRBV7-9	NA	TRBJ2-3	TGTGCCAGCAGTCCTCGACAGACTAGCACAGATACGCAGTATTTT	CASSPRQTSTDTQYF
NA	TRBV6-1	TRBD1	TRBJ2-2	TGTGCCAGCAGCGTGACAGGGATAGACACCGGGGAGCTGTTTTTT	CASSVTGIDTGELFF
many	TRBV7-2	NA	TRBJ1-5	TGTGCCAGCAGCTTAGATTGGGGCGCCGGTCAGCCCCAGCATTTT	CASSLDWGAGQPQHF
NA	TRBV12-3/TRBV12-4	TRBD1	TRBJ1-1	TGTGCCAGCAGGTCACAGGGGGCCGGCACTGAAGCTTTCTTT	CASRSQGAGTEAFF
few	TRBV12-3/TRBV12-4	NA	TRBJ1-4	TGTGCCAGCAGTTTTTCATGGGGGAATGAAAAACTGTTTTTT	CASSFSWGNEKLFF